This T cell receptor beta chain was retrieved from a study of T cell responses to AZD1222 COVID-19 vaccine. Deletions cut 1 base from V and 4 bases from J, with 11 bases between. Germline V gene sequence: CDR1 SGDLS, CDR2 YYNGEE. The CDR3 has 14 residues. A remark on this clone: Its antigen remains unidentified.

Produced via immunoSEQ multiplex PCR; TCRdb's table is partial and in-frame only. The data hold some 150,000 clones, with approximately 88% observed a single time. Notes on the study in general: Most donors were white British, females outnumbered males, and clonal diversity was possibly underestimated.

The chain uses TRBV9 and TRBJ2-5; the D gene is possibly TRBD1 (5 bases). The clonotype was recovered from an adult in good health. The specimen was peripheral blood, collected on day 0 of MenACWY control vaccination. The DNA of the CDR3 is TGTGCCAGCAGCGTAAAGGGGTCCGGAGAGACCCAGTACTTC. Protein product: CASSVKGSGETQYF.